The next 20 T cell receptor beta chains were all read from a single sample in a study of shared T cell receptors in the human thymus. The repertoire was sequenced with immunoSEQ multiplex PCR; TCRdb's copy has only in-frame clones and lacks some. This sample has roughly 500,000 clones; approximately 78% occur once, and the top ten carry 0.013%. These data were also filed under a second study, of human thymus T cells.

The specimen was thymocytes. These receptors came from a boy under two years old with a congenital heart defect.

The chain links TRBV25-1 to TRBJ1-2; weak D call: TRBD1 (5 bases). The CDR3 extends over 11 amino acids. Trimming removed 2 bases from V and 7 bases from J, with 5 bases in between. Germline V gene data show CDR1 as MGHDK and CDR2 as SYGVNS. This chain's CDR3 is CASSEQGGYTF. The CDR3 DNA is TGTGCCAGCAGTGAACAGGGTGGCTACACCTTC.

V gene TRBV14 combines with J gene TRBJ1-5; D not resolved. Germline V gene data show CDR1 as SGHDN and CDR2 as FVKESK. The CDR3 spans 14 residues. Trimming left V 2 bases short and J 7 bases short, with 12 bases between. CDR3 amino acids: CASSQRELRQPQHF. In DNA form, the CDR3 reads TGTGCCAGCAGCCAAAGGGAGCTACGGCAGCCCCAGCATTTT.

The chain links TRBV4-1 to TRBJ1-2; D not resolved. The CDR3 length is 16 residues. The germline V gene encodes CDR1 MGHRA and CDR2 YSYEKL. Trimming cost V 7 bases and J 8 bases, with 26 bases left between them. CDR3 in amino acids: CASTPSRHSLLQGYTF. The CDR3 DNA sequence: TGCGCCAGCACCCCGTCCAGGCACAGCCTCCTACAAGGCTACACCTTC.

The chain employs TRBV10-3 and TRBJ2-7; 8 bases map to TRBD1. V lost 7 bases, J lost 2 bases, and 7 bases stayed unmatched. Germline CDR1 reads ENHRY; CDR2 reads SYGVKD. This CDR3 is 14 amino acids long. The CDR3 DNA follows: TGTGCCATCACCCCGGGACAGGAGCCCTACGAGCAGTACTTC. Residues: CAITPGQEPYEQYF.

Of note for this clone: Distinct nucleotide sequences in the sample also encode this CDR3. The chain employs TRBV13 and TRBJ2-3; 10 bases are shared with TRBD1. Unmatched junction bases numbered 13, after V lost 7 bases and J lost 0 bases. The CDR3 is made up of 18 amino acids. The V gene's germline CDR1 is PRHDT and CDR2 FYEKMQ (reference sequence). CDR3 loop: CASTINGQGVTSTDTQYF. CDR3 sequence (DNA): TGTGCCAGCACCATAAACGGACAGGGGGTAACTAGCACAGATACGCAGTATTTT.

This clone has only one observation. The CDR3 DNA is TGTGCCGGCCTACGGGAGCCTAGTCCCTACAATGAGCAGTTCTTC. Amino acids: CAGLREPSPYNEQFF. The rearrangement joins TRBV30 to TRBJ2-1; a possible D gene is TRBD2 (6 bases). CDR1 GTSNPN and CDR2 SVGIG come from the germline V gene (reference sequence). Trimming pared 8 bases from V and 2 bases from J, leaving 19 bases between. The CDR3 has 15 residues.

This clone came up a few times. CDR3 loop: CASSLWNVKGAFYGYTF. For the CDR3, the DNA is TGTGCCAGCAGTTTATGGAATGTTAAGGGGGCGTTCTATGGCTACACCTTC. V gene TRBV28 combines with J gene TRBJ1-2; 7 bases agree with TRBD1. The germline CDR1 and CDR2 sequences are MDHEN and SYDVKM. This CDR3 spans 17 amino acids. V shed 0 bases, J shed 4 bases, and the junction held 11 bases outside the gene matches.

This chain uses TRBV6-6 with TRBJ2-3; 7 nucleotides agree with TRBD2. The V and J ends lost 5 bases and 3 bases, in that order; junction bases with no gene match: 11. This CDR3 is 16 amino acids long. Germline V gene data show CDR1 as MNHNY and CDR2 as SVGAGI (reference sequence). CDR3 nucleotide sequence: TGTGCCAGCAGTACGGTGGGGAGGGAGGGTACAGATACGCAGTATTTT. This translates into CASSTVGREGTDTQYF.

This clone was observed a few times. The V and J genes are TRBV21-1 and TRBJ1-2; the table's D gene call, TRBD1, was not cross checked with the DNA. TRBV21-1 is a recognized pseudogene. This CDR3 comprises 12 residues. The DNA for the CDR3 is TGTGCCAGCAGACGACAGTGCTATGGCTACACCTTC. It codes for CASRRQCYGYTF.

The chain is built from TRBV2 and TRBJ2-5, with TRBD2 identical over 8 bases. Germline-derived CDR1 and CDR2 are SNHLY and FYNNEI. V trimming: 5 bases; J trimming: 4 bases; junction bases outside the gene matches: 6. The CDR3 runs to 14 residues. CDR3 loop: CASSIYGGGETQYF. CDR3 nucleotide sequence: TGTGCCAGCAGTATCTACGGGGGGGGAGAGACCCAGTACTTC. Based on the CDR3 plus reference TRBV2 and TRBJ2-5, the full variable domain is EPEVTQTPSHQVTQMGQEVILRCVPISNHLYFYWYRQILGQKVEFLVSFYNNEISEKSEIFDDQFSVERPDGSNFTLKIRSTKLEDSAMYFCASSIYGGGETQYFGPGTRLLVL.

This chain joins TRBV12-5 and TRBJ2-1, with 15 nucleotides matching TRBD2. V lost 6 bases and J lost 9; bases outside the gene matches: 9. This CDR3 is 16 amino acids long. The germline V gene has CDR1 LGHNT and CDR2 FRNRAP. The CDR3: CASGPWTSGREFEQFF. For the CDR3, the DNA is TGTGCTAGTGGCCCCTGGACTAGCGGGAGGGAATTTGAGCAGTTCTTC.

CDR3 DNA sequence: TGTGCCAGCAGCCGTTCGAGACTAGCGGATATCTCCTACGAGCAGTACTTC. Amino acids: CASSRSRLADISYEQYF. The chain couples TRBV11-1 to TRBJ2-7; 9 nucleotides match TRBD2. The CDR3 sequence is 17 residues long. Germline lookup yields CDR1 SGHAT and CDR2 FQDESV (reference sequence). V dropped 5 bases and J dropped 0; count of bases not matched to a gene: 11.

This chain connects TRBV14 to TRBJ2-7; 8 nucleotides agree with TRBD2. The length of the CDR3 is 15 residues. V was pared by 1 base and J by 1 base, with 3 bases of the junction left unmatched. CDR1 and CDR2 (germline): SGHDN, FVKESK. CDR3 in DNA: TGTGCCAGCAGCCAAGCCGGGACTAGTTCCTACGAGCAGTACTTC. Translation gives CASSQAGTSSYEQYF. The variable domain in full, completed from reference TRBV14 and TRBJ2-7, reads EAGVTQFPSHSVIEKGQTVTLRCDPISGHDNLYWYRRVMGKEIKFLLHFVKESKQDESGMPNNRFLAERTGGTYSTLKVQPAELEDSGVYFCASSQAGTSSYEQYFGPGTRLTVT.

This chain uses TRBV30 with TRBJ2-3; a possible D gene is TRBD2 (6 bases). Deletions cut 2 bases from V and 0 bases from J, with 9 bases between. The CDR3 runs to 14 residues. Germline assignment: CDR1 GTSNPN and CDR2 SVGIG (reference sequence). CDR3 sequence: CAWSRGGSTDTQYF. CDR3 bases: TGTGCCTGGAGTCGTGGGGGGAGCACAGATACGCAGTATTTT.

The chain links TRBV2 to TRBJ2-1; TRBD2 agrees at 8 bases. From germline, CDR1 is SNHLY and CDR2 FYNNEI. This CDR3 comprises 17 residues. V dropped 4 bases and J dropped 7; count of bases not matched to a gene: 15. The CDR3 DNA sequence: TGTGCCAGCAGTGCGGCGGGACCCGGGAGGGCCCTAAATGAGCAGTTCTTC. This encodes CASSAAGPGRALNEQFF. Together with reference TRBV2 and TRBJ2-1, the CDR3 gives the full variable domain: EPEVTQTPSHQVTQMGQEVILRCVPISNHLYFYWYRQILGQKVEFLVSFYNNEISEKSEIFDDQFSVERPDGSNFTLKIRSTKLEDSAMYFCASSAAGPGRALNEQFFGPGTRLTVL.

This chain links TRBV25-1 with TRBJ1-4; no clear D. Per the germline V gene, CDR1 is MGHDK and CDR2 is SYGVNS. The CDR3 has 13 amino acids. The V end lost 3 bases, the J end lost 7 bases, and 9 bases lay between the germline ends. The chain's CDR3 is CASSEGGSEKLFF. DNA of the CDR3: TGTGCCAGCAGTGAGGGTGGGAGTGAAAAACTGTTTTTT.

The chain has TRBV4-2 and TRBJ1-2; D perhaps matches TRBD1 (6 bases). Germline V CDR1 and CDR2: LGHNA, YNFKEQ. V was shortened by 0 bases and J by 8 bases, with 25 bases between the two germline ends. The CDR3 runs 18 residues. The CDR3 DNA follows: TGTGCCAGCAGCCAAGAGTTCGAGGGTCGCACAGGGCTTGGCGGCTACACCTTC. Its translation: CASSQEFEGRTGLGGYTF.

This chain joins TRBV2 and TRBJ1-2; a weak D match, TRBD1 (5 bases). Trimming left V 7 bases short and J 3 bases short, with 18 bases between. This CDR3 is built from 15 residues. Looked up from germline, CDR1 is SNHLY and CDR2 is FYNNEI. The CDR3 sequence: CASTPREVPYYGYTF. CDR3 in DNA: TGTGCCAGCACCCCCAGGGAGGTCCCCTACTATGGCTACACCTTC.

This clone was detected once. This rearrangement joins TRBV6-5 to TRBJ1-5; 10 nucleotides agree with TRBD1. CDR1 is MNHEY and CDR2 is SVGAGI in the germline V gene. This CDR3 region has 16 residues. Unmatched junction bases numbered 9, after V lost 4 bases and J lost 6 bases. The CDR3 loop reads CASSSNRQGAGQPQHF. The CDR3 DNA sequence: TGTGCCAGCAGTTCCAATCGACAGGGGGCTGGTCAGCCCCAGCATTTT.

The V and J genes are TRBV21-1 and TRBJ2-4; the table assigns TRBD1, which was not confirmed against the DNA. TRBV21-1 is a listed pseudogene. The CDR3 loop spans 13 amino acids. The CDR3 sequence is CASSKRQKNIQYF. The CDR3 bases are TGTGCCAGCAGCAAAAGACAGAAAAACATTCAGTACTTC.